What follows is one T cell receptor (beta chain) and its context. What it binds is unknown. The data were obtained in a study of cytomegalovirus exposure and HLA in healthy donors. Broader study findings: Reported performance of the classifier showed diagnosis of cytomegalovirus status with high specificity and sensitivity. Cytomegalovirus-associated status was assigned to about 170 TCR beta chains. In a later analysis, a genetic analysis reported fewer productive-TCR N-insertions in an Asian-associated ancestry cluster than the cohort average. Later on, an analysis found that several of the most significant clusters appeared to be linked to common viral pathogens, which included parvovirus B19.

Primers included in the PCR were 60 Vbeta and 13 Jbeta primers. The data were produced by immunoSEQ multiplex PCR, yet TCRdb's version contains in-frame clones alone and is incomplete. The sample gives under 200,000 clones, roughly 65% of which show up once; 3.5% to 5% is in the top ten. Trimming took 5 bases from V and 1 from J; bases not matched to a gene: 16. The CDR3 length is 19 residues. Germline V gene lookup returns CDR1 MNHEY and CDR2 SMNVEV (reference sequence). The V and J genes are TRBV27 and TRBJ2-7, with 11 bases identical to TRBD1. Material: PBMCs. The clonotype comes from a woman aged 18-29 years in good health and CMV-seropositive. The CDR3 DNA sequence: TGTGCCAGCAGTGCTTATCCGGGACAGGGGGTACCGCTTTCCTACGAGCAGTACTTC. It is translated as CASSAYPGQGVPLSYEQYF.